This T cell receptor (beta chain) was recovered during a study of CD8 T cells in ankylosing spondylitis. The study, taken as a whole, reports: Blood of patients with ankylosing spondylitis appeared to be characterized by a TCR beta motif of about eight highly homologous variants. Existing reports had already noted some motif variants in reactive arthritis synovial fluid and blood.

In making TCR beta libraries, quantitative 5'-RACE with molecular barcodes was used. TCRdb re-analysed the 5' RACE reads in MiXCR, keeping a single row per CDR3 protein. Here the sample spans some 800,000 distinct CDR3 sequences, 10% to 15% being singletons. This clonotype was seen a few times. The antigen is undetermined. V was cut by 4 bases and J by 2 bases, with 10 bases left in between. The germline CDR1 and CDR2 sequences are LGHNA and YSLEER. The CDR3 is made up of 14 amino acids. The chain employs TRBV4-3 and TRBJ2-3; unclear D gene. This clonotype originated in a male donor with ankylosing spondylitis. Specimen: blood, either unsorted or a sorted T cell fraction (not recorded which). CDR3 sequence: CASSLRELTDTQYF. In DNA form, the CDR3 reads TGCGCCAGCAGCCTGCGAGAGCTCACAGATACGCAGTATTTT.